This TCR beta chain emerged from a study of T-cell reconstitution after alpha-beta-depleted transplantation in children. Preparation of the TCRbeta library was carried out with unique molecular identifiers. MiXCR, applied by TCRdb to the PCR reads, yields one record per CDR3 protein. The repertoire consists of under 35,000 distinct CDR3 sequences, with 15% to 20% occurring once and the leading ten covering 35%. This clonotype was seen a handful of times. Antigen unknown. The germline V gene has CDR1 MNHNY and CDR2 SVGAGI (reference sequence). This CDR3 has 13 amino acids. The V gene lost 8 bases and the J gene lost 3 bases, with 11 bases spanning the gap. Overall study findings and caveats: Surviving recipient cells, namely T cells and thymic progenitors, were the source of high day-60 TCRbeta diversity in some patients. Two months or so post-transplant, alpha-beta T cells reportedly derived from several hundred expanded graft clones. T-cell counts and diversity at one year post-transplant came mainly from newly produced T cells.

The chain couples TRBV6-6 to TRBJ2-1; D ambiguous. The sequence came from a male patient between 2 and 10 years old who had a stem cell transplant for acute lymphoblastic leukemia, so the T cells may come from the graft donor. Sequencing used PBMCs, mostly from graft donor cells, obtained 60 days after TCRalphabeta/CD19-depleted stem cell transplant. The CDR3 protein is CASRARIYNEQFF. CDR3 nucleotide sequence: TGTGCCAGCCGAGCGAGGATCTACAATGAGCAGTTCTTC.